These 14 T cell receptor beta chains came from one sample sequenced in a study of T cells in Graves' hyperthyroidism and ophthalmopathy. TCR beta CDR3 regions were amplified from RNA transcripts. The primer set for the first-round RT-PCR of the TCR CDR3 was HTBI. MiXCR was run by TCRdb on the multiplex PCR reads, yielding one entry per CDR3 protein. The data show over 90,000 distinct CDR3 sequences, with 45% to 50% seen just once and approximately 24% held by the top ten. Sequencing input: blood. The source of these receptors is a man aged 40-50 years with Graves' hyperthyroidism.

This clonotype has at least ten counts. This may stem from a read error, because a much larger clone lies one nucleotide away. This sequence joins TRBV7-2 and TRBJ1-1, with D tentatively TRBD1 (5 bases). This CDR3 has 14 residues. Trimming stripped 8 bases from V and 2 bases from J, with 15 bases between. The germline V gene encodes CDR1 SGHTA and CDR2 FQGNSA. The CDR3 sequence is CASGRGTGNTEAFF. CDR3 bases: TGTGCCAGCGGCCGCGGGACGGGTAACACTGAAGCTTTCTTT. Variable domain in full (rest from reference TRBV7-2 and TRBJ1-1): GAGVSQSPSNKVTEKGKDVELRCDPISGHTALYWYRQSLGQGLEFLIYFQGNSAPDKSGLPSDRFSAERTGGSVSTLTIQRTQQEDSAVYLCASGRGTGNTEAFFGQGTRLTVV.

This clonotype was observed a single time. J is TRBJ2-7 and V is TRBV5-1, with 7 bases aligning to TRBD1. The germline gives CDR1 SGHRS, CDR2 YFSETQ. V was clipped by 0 bases and J by 0 bases; unmatched bases: 3. The CDR3 covers 15 residues. CDR3 protein: CASSLGGTASYEQYF. The DNA for the CDR3 is TGCGCCAGCAGCTTGGGAGGGACAGCCTCCTACGAGCAGTACTTC.

This clonotype occurred many times. The J gene is TRBJ1-3, the V gene TRBV4-1; 8 bases are a match to TRBD1. V shed 0 bases, J shed 7 bases, and the junction held 5 bases outside the gene matches. The length of the CDR3 is 15 residues. Germline V gives CDR1 MGHRA, CDR2 YSYEKL. This chain's CDR3 is CASSQESRGPNTIYF. DNA for the CDR3: TGCGCCAGCAGCCAAGAGTCCAGGGGGCCTAACACCATATATTTT.

The chain joins TRBV20-1 to TRBJ2-1; 10 positions match TRBD1. V lost 3 bases, J lost 4 bases, and 6 bases stayed unmatched. CDR1 and CDR2 (germline): DFQATT, SNEGSKA (reference sequence). The CDR3 is 15 residues long. The CDR3 nucleotides are TGCAGTGCTAGGGGGACAGGGGAAGGGTACAATGAGCAGTTCTTC. Translation: CSARGTGEGYNEQFF.

This clonotype was recorded many times. The chain uses TRBV10-3 and TRBJ2-3; 14 bases are shared with TRBD2. V was pared by 5 bases and J by 5 bases, with 3 bases of the junction left unmatched. Germline-derived CDR1 and CDR2 are ENHRY and SYGVKD. The CDR3 has 15 residues. CDR3 in DNA: TGTGCCATCAGTAAGGGACTAGCGGGAGTAGATACGCAGTATTTT. This translates into CAISKGLAGVDTQYF.

This clonotype was seen repeatedly, ten times or more. V usage is TRBV6-5 and J usage is TRBJ1-5, with a weak D call TRBD1 (5 bases). This CDR3 is built from 15 residues. The germline V gene has CDR1 MNHEY and CDR2 SVGAGI. V was cut by 0 bases and J by 6 bases, with 12 bases left in between. The chain's CDR3 is CASSYSKGPAQPQHF. The CDR3 region has the DNA TGTGCCAGCAGTTACTCGAAGGGACCGGCTCAGCCCCAGCATTTT.

With regard to this clonotype: One end of the junction fails to match germline, which may point to a read error. The J gene is TRBJ2-1, the V gene TRBV2; TRBD2 is a possible D gene (6 bases). The CDR3 consists of 10 residues. Per germline, CDR1 SNHLY and CDR2 FYNNEI. The CDR3 reads CAGRRDEQFF. Here the CDR3 DNA reads TGTGCCGGCAGGAGGGATGAGCAGTTCTTC. The entire variable domain, with the rest obtained from reference TRBV2 and TRBJ2-1, is as follows: EPEVTQTPSHQVTQMGQEVILRCVPISNHLYFYWYRQILGQKVEFLVSFYNNEISEKSEIFDDQFSVERPDGSNFTLKIRSTKLEDSAMYFCAGRRDEQFFGPGTRLTVL.

This clonotype was detected ten times or more. J is TRBJ1-3 and V is TRBV5-5; possible D gene TRBD1, 5 bases. CDR1 is SGHKS and CDR2 is YYEKEE in the germline V gene (reference sequence). V lost 0 bases and J 1 base, leaving 11 bases between the germline ends. The length of the CDR3 is 16 residues. The CDR3 reads CASSLDFRGSGNTIYF. The CDR3 nucleotides are TGTGCCAGCAGCTTGGACTTTCGGGGGTCTGGAAACACCATATATTTT.

To note about this clonotype: An end of the junction does not agree with germline; a read error may underlie this. V usage is TRBV7-2 and J usage is TRBJ1-5; D ambiguous. The length of the CDR3 is 15 residues. Germline V CDR1 and CDR2: SGHTA, FQGNSA. Here the CDR3 DNA reads TGTGTCAGCAGCTTACGCCGGGGTGGCAATCAGCCCCAGCATTTT. It translates to CVSSLRRGGNQPQHF.

This clonotype was counted a single time. The chain employs TRBV6-6 and TRBJ2-1; no clear D. In germline, CDR1 is MNHNY, CDR2 SVGAGI (reference sequence). The CDR3 is 11 residues long. Trimming removed 8 bases at V and 5 bases at J, with 7 bases between. The CDR3 reads CASRQHNEQFF. CDR3 DNA: TGTGCCAGCCGTCAGCACAATGAGCAGTTCTTC.

J is TRBJ2-7 and V is TRBV2; perhaps TRBD2 as D (6 bases). From germline, CDR1 is SNHLY and CDR2 FYNNEI. This CDR3 comprises 11 residues. V was trimmed by 4 bases and J by 6 bases, leaving 7 bases between them. The CDR3 loop is CASSGGLEQYF. CDR3 DNA sequence: TGTGCCAGCAGTGGGGGACTCGAGCAGTACTTC.

Concerning this clonotype: The germline gene is not matched at one end of the junction; a read error may be the cause. This rearrangement joins TRBV15 to TRBJ2-5; 9 bases agree with TRBD2. Germline V gene lookup returns CDR1 LNHNV and CDR2 YYDKDF (reference sequence). This CDR3 has 15 residues. In DNA, the CDR3 is TGTGCCACCAGCAGCGCGGGGGGGCCCCAAGAGACCCAGAACTTC. Protein: CATSSAGGPQETQNF.

The chain employs TRBV7-2 and TRBJ1-6, with D hard to call. This CDR3 is built from 18 residues. V lost 10 bases, J lost 0 bases, and 22 bases lay in between. CDR1 and CDR2 (germline): SGHTA, FQGNSA. CDR3 in amino acids: CAISDLPTMSSYNSPLHF. CDR3 coding DNA: TGTGCCATCTCGGACTTACCTACAATGAGCTCCTATAATTCACCCCTCCACTTT.

The V gene is TRBV5-6, the J gene TRBJ1-6, with a possible D match to TRBD1 (5 bases). V dropped 4 bases and J dropped 4 bases, with 24 bases sitting between them. CDR1 is SGHDT and CDR2 is YYEEEE in the germline V gene. This CDR3 is 19 amino acids long. The CDR3 DNA reads TGTGCCAGCAGCGCGGGGCCGGGGTCCTCGGCGCGGTATAATTCACCCCTCCACTTT. As protein: CASSAGPGSSARYNSPLHF.